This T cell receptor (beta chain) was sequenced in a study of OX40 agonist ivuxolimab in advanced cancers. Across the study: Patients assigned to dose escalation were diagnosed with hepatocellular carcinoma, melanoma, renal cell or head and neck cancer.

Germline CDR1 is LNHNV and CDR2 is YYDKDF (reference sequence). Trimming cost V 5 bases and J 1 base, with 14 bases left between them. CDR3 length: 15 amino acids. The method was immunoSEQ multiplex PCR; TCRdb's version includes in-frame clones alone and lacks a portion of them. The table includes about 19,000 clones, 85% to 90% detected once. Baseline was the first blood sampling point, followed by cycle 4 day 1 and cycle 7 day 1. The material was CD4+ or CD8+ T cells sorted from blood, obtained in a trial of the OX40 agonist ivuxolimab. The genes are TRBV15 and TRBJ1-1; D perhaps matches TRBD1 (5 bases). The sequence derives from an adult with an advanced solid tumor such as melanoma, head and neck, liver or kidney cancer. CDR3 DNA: TGTGCCACCAGCCCCCAGGTAGGGGCGAACACTGAAGCTTTCTTT. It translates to CATSPQVGANTEAFF.